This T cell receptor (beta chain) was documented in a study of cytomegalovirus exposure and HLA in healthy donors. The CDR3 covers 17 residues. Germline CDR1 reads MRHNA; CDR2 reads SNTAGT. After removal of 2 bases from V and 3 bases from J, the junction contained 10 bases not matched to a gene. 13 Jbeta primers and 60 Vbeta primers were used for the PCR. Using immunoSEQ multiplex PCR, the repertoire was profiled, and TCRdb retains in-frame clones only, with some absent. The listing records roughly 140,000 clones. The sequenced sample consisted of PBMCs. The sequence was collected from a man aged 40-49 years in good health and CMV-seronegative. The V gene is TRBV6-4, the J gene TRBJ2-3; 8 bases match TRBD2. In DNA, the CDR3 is TGTGCCAGCAGTGACACCCACAGCGGGGGAGGGACAGATACGCAGTATTTT. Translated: CASSDTHSGGGTDTQYF.